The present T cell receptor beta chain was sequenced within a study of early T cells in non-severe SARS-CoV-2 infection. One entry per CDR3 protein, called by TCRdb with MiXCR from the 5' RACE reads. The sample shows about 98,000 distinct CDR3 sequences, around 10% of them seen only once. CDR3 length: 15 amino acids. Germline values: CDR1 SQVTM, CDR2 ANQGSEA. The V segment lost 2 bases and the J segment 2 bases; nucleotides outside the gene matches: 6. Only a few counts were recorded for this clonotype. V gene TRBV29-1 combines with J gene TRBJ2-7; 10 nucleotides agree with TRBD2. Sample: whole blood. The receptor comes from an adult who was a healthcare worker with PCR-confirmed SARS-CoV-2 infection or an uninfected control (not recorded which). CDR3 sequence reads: CSVEYTSGDAYEQYF. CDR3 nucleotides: TGCAGCGTTGAATATACTAGCGGGGACGCCTACGAGCAGTACTTC.